Sequencing of this T cell receptor beta chain was carried out in a study of T cell responses to AZD1222 COVID-19 vaccine. Study-level findings and limits: At 160-218 and 743-854, vaccine-associated CD4 TCRs were dominant, and they spanned spike. Baseline seropositives among AZD1222 recipients totaled only five or six. Clonal diversity may have been underestimated, and the donors were mostly white British, with more females than males. When two AZD1222 doses had been given, Spike-specific TCR breadth and depth rose.

Using immunoSEQ multiplex PCR, the repertoire was profiled, and TCRdb retains in-frame clones only, with some absent. Counted here are over 100,000 clones, over 75% occurring once; the ten biggest clones make up about 13%. The germline CDR1 and CDR2 sequences are LGHDT and YNNKEL (reference sequence). Between the trimmed V and J ends, which lost 4 bases and 1 base, there was a span of 14 bases. The CDR3 covers 16 residues. This clone was seen more than once but under ten times. Its antigen remains unidentified. The receptor was derived from an adult in good health. The starting material was peripheral blood, obtained on day 0 of MenACWY control vaccination. The chain uses TRBV3-1 (or the pseudogene TRBV3-2) and TRBJ1-5, with a possible D match to TRBD1 (5 bases). In DNA form, the CDR3 reads TGTGCCAGCAGCCGAAGCGGACATAGCAGCAATCAGCCCCAGCATTTT. The encoded protein is CASSRSGHSSNQPQHF.